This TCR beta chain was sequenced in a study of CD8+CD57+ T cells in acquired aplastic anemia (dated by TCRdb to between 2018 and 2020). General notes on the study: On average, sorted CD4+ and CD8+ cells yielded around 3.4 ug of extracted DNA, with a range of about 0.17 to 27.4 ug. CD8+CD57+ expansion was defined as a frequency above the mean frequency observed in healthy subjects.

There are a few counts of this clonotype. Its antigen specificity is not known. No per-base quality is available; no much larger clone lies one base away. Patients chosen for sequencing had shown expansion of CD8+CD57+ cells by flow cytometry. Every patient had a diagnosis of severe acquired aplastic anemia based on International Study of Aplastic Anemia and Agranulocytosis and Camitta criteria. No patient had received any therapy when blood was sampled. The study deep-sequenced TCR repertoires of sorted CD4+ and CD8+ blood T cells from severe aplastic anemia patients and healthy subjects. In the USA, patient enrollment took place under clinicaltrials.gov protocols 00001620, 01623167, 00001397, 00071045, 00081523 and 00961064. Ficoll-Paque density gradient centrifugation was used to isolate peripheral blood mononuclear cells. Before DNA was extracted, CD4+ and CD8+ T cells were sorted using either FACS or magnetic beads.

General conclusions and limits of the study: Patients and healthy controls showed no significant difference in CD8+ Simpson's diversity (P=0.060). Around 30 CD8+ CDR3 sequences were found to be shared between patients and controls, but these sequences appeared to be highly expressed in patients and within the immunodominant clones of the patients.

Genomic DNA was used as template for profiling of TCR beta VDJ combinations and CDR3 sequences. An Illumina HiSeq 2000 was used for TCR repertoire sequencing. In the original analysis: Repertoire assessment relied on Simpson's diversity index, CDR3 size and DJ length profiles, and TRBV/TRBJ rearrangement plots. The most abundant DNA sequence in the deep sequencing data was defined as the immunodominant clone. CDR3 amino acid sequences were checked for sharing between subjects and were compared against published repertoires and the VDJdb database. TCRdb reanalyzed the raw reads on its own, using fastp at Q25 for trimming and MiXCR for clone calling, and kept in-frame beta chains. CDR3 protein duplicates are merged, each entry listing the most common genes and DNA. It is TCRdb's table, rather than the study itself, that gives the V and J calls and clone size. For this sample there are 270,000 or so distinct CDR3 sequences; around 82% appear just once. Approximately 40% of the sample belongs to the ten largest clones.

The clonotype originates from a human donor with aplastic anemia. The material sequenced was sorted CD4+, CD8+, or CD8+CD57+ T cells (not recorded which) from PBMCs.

The CDR3 has the sequence CASSLGSGEQYF. The sequenced DNA: TGTGCCAGCAGCTTAGGGTCCGGGGAGCAGTATTTT. The chain links TRBV7-9 with TRBJ2-3; TRBD2 is a weak D gene call, 5 bases matching. From its cysteine to its phenylalanine, the CDR3 spans 12 amino acids. The read is trimmed to its CDR3 DNA, 36 bases read in frame from base 1. The germline V gene (reference sequence) gives CDR1 as SEHNR and CDR2 as FQNEAQ. V is clipped by 1 base and J by 11 bases, and the sequence between their germline boundaries is 10 bases long.